Listed below are T cell receptor beta chains from one sample, sequenced in a study of shared clonotypes between healthy human individuals. This table comes from immunoSEQ multiplex PCR, and its TCRdb copy is limited to in-frame clones, with some not included. The table includes around 2,000,000 clones, over 85% detected once. Material for sequencing was naive CD8+ T cells sorted from blood. These receptors were taken from a man aged 18 to 29 in good health. Both conserved end residues are part of each CDR3. Each record gives: clone size, V gene, D gene, J gene, CDR3 DNA, CDR3 protein. The D gene is left open where the match is weak. Only some rows state a clone size, as once, few, many or a class for expanded clones.

.	TRBV19	.	TRBJ1-1	TGTGCCAGTAGTATAGGTGGGGAACATTGGGACACTGAAGCTTTCTTT	CASSIGGEHWDTEAFF
.	TRBV5-1	.	TRBJ2-7	TGCGCCAGCAGCTTGCGACACCAAGGAGGGCCGTTTTACGAGCAGTACTTC	CASSLRHQGGPFYEQYF
once	TRBV2	.	TRBJ1-6	TGTGCCAGCAGTGAAGCGCTTTCGGGTATAAATTCACCCCTCCACTTT	CASSEALSGINSPLHF
.	TRBV14	.	TRBJ2-4	TGTGCCAGCAGCCCAGGGATGGGGAACATTCAGTACTTC	CASSPGMGNIQYF
.	TRBV6-4	.	TRBJ1-5	TGTGCCAGCAGGAACGGACGGGAACCTATGACCCTTGAAAGCAATCAGCCCCAGCATTTT	CASRNGREPMTLESNQPQHF
few	TRBV30	.	TRBJ2-3	TGTGCCTGGAGAAAGTTGTCCCGAGCAGATACGCAGTATTTT	CAWRKLSRADTQYF
.	TRBV4-3	.	TRBJ2-2	TGCGCCAGCAGCCAAGAGGGGGCAGGGACCGGGGAGCTGTTTTTT	CASSQEGAGTGELFF
.	TRBV6-1	.	TRBJ1-1	TGTGCCAGCAGAACGGACGGGGGAACTGAAGCTTTCTTT	CASRTDGGTEAFF
.	TRBV19	.	TRBJ2-7	TGTGCCAGTAAGGGCAACTCCTACGAGCAGTACTTC	CASKGNSYEQYF
.	TRBV11-2	TRBD2	TRBJ2-3	TGTGCCAGCAGCTTAGGGACTAGCGGGGGGTTGGGCACAGATACGCAGTATTTT	CASSLGTSGGLGTDTQYF
.	TRBV7-6	.	TRBJ2-3	TGTGCCAGCAGCTTAGATTTGCAGGGCACAGATACGCAGTATTTT	CASSLDLQGTDTQYF
.	TRBV15	.	TRBJ2-2	TGTGCCACCCATCCAGCGGACCAACCATCGGGGGAGCTGTTTTTT	CATHPADQPSGELFF
.	TRBV4-1	.	TRBJ1-5	TGCGCCAGCACTCAGGGCAATAGCAATCAGCCCCAGCATTTT	CASTQGNSNQPQHF